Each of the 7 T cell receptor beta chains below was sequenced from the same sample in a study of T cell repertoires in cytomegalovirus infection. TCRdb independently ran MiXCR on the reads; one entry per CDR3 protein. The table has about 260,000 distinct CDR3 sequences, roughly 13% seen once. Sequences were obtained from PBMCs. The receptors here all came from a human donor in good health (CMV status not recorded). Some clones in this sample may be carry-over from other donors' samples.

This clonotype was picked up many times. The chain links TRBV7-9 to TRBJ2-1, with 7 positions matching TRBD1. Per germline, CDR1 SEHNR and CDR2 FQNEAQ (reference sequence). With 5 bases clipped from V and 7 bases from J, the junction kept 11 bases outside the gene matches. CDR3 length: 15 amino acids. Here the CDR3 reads CASSHSGTAINEQFF. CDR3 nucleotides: TGTGCCAGCAGCCATTCCGGGACAGCAATTAATGAGCAGTTCTTC.

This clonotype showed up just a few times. CDR3 loop: CASSLLVAGGEGETQYF. The CDR3, as DNA: TGTGCCAGCAGCTTACTGGTAGCGGGAGGGGAGGGGGAGACCCAGTACTTC. The chain recombines TRBV7-2 with TRBJ2-5, with TRBD2 matching 11 bases. This CDR3 region has 17 residues. CDR1 is SGHTA and CDR2 is FQGNSA in the germline V gene. The trim removed 2 bases at V and 5 bases at J, leaving 10 bases unmatched.

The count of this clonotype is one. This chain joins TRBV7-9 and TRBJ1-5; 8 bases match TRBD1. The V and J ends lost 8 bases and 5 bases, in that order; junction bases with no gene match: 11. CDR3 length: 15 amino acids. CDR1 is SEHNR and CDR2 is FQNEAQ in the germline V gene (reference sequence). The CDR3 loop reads CASQTGTGIDQPQHF. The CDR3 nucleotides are TGTGCCAGCCAAACCGGGACAGGCATCGATCAGCCCCAGCATTTT.

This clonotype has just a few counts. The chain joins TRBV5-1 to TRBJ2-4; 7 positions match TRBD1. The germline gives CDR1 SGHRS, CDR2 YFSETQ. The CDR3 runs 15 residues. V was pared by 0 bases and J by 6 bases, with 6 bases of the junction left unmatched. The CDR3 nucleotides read TGCGCCAGCAGCTTGGTAGGGGGCTCGGGAAACATTCAGTACTTC. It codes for CASSLVGGSGNIQYF. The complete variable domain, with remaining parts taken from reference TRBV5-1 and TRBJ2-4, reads KAGVTQTPRYLIKTRGQQVTLSCSPISGHRSVSWYQQTPGQGLQFLFEYFSETQRNKGNFPGRFSGRQFSNSRSEMNVSTLELGDSALYLCASSLVGGSGNIQYFGAGTRLSVL.

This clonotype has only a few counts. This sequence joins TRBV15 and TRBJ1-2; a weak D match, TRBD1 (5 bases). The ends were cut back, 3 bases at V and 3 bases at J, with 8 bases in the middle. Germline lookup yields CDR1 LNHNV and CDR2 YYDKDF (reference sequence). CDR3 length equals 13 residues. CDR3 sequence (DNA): TGTGCCACCAGCAGGGGACTGGACTATGGCTACACCTTC. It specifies CATSRGLDYGYTF.

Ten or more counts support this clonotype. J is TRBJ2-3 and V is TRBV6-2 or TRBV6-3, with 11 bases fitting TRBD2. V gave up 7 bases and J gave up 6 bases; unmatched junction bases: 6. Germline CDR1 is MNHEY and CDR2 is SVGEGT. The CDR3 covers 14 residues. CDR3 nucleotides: TGTGCCAGCACCCTGGGACTAGCGGCGGATACGCAGTATTTT. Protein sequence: CASTLGLAADTQYF.

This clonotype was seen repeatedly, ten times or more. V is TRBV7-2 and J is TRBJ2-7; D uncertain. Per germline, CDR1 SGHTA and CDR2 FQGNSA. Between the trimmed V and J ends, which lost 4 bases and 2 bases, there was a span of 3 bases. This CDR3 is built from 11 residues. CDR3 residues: CASSSAYEQYF. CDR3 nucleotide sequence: TGTGCCAGCAGCTCAGCCTACGAGCAGTACTTC.